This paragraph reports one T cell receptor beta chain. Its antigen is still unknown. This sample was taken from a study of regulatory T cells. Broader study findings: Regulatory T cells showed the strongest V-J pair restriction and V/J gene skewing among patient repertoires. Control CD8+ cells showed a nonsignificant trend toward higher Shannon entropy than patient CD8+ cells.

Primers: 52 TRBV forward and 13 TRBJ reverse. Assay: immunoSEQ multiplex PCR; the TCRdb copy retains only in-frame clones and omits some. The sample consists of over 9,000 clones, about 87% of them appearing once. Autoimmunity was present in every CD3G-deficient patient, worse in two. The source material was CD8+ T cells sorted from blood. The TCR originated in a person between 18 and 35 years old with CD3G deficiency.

The CDR3 protein is CASSPSMSSYNEQFF. CDR3 nucleotides: TGTGCCAGCAGTCCTTCAATGAGCTCCTACAATGAGCAGTTCTTC. This chain joins TRBV27 and TRBJ2-1; D unclear. Germline values: CDR1 MNHEY, CDR2 SMNVEV (reference sequence). The CDR3 contains 15 residues. V was shortened by 5 bases and J by 0 bases, with 11 bases between the two germline ends.